This TCR beta chain was captured by sequencing in a study of blood T cells in healthy people across ages. Study-wide points: Bulk PBMC profiling left naive and antigen-experienced comparisons inconclusive. Both naive CD4+ cell counts and diversity were greater in long-lived donors than in aged donors.

Remarks on this clonotype: Antigen: not known.

This CDR3 is 13 amino acids long. Looked up from germline, CDR1 is MDHEN and CDR2 is SYDVKM. The J segment lost 4 bases and the V segment lost 6 bases, leaving 6 bases of the junction unmatched. For the second PCR, which ran for roughly 6 to 12 cycles, a sample-barcoded 5' primer and a J-beta primer mix were used. MiXCR, run by TCRdb on the 5' RACE reads, gives a single entry per CDR3 protein. The sample has about 830,000 distinct CDR3 sequences; roughly 60% are singletons. The receptor comes from a man aged 25 to 40 in good health. This chain joins TRBV28 and TRBJ2-7, with 7 bases lining up with TRBD1. Sequencing was performed on blood. DNA of the CDR3: TGTGCCAGCAGATCTGACAGGGTGTACGAGCAGTACTTC. Amino acid sequence: CASRSDRVYEQYF. Together with reference TRBV28 and TRBJ2-7, the CDR3 gives the full variable domain: DVKVTQSSRYLVKRTGEKVFLECVQDMDHENMFWYRQDPGLGLRLIYFSYDVKMKEKGDIPEGYSVSREKKERFSLILESASTNQTSMYLCASRSDRVYEQYFGPGTRLTVT.